Shown below are 7 T cell receptor beta chains from a single sample sequenced in a study of CD8+ T cells in alopecia areata. cDNA serving as the sequencing template came from extracted, reverse transcribed RNA. Assay used: immunoSEQ multiplex PCR; TCRdb lists only in-frame clones, some missing. The data contain about 200,000 clones, less than 45% of them seen just once; the ten biggest clones take up almost 0.5%. Treatment indicated: oral pan-JAK inhibitor, 5-10 mg twice daily. The starting material was CD4+ T cells sorted from blood, obtained at approximately week 34, from a patient treated with tofacitinib. Every receptor here comes from a human donor with alopecia areata.

This clone occurred a few times. CDR3: CASRYGQATDTQYF. The CDR3 nucleotides read TGTGCCAGCAGATATGGACAGGCCACAGATACGCAGTATTTT. The rearrangement joins TRBV5-6 to TRBJ2-3; 7 bases align to TRBD1. The CDR3 has 14 amino acids. The junction had 5 bases not matched to a gene; V was cut back by 5 bases and J by 2 bases. In germline, CDR1 is SGHDT, CDR2 YYEEEE.

This clone has more than one count but fewer than ten. The chain combines TRBV9 with TRBJ1-1; a possible D gene is TRBD1 (6 bases). Looked up from germline, CDR1 is SGDLS and CDR2 is YYNGEE. V was clipped by 4 bases and J by 12 bases, with 19 bases between them. This CDR3 is built from 13 residues. Written as DNA, the CDR3 is TGTGCCAGCAGCCCCCATTCGGGCAGGGGTACTTTCTTT. Translation gives CASSPHSGRGTFF.

This clone was observed a few times. J is TRBJ1-2 and V is TRBV5-4; possible D gene TRBD1, 6 bases. The ends were cut back, 1 base at V and 8 bases at J, with 15 bases in the middle. This CDR3 region has 14 residues. The V gene's germline CDR1 is SGHNT and CDR2 YYREEE (reference sequence). The chain's CDR3 is CASSLWQGQGGYTF. The DNA of the CDR3 is TGTGCCAGCAGCTTGTGGCAGGGCCAGGGGGGCTACACCTTC.

J is TRBJ2-7 and V is TRBV5-6; D unclear. Trimming took off 1 base at V and 0 bases at J, with 8 bases between the two ends. The CDR3 is 14 amino acids. Germline V gene lookup returns CDR1 SGHDT and CDR2 YYEEEE. Here the CDR3 DNA reads TGTGCCAGCAGCTTGAAACGGAACTCCTACGAGCAGTACTTC. Encoded protein: CASSLKRNSYEQYF.

The V call is TRBV5-4, the J call TRBJ2-4; D possibly uses TRBD1 or TRBD2 (5 bases each). There are 13 residues in the CDR3. The V gene's germline CDR1 is SGHNT and CDR2 YYREEE (reference sequence). V was clipped by 0 bases and J by 9 bases, with 10 bases between them. The CDR3 DNA is TGTGCCAGCAGCTTGGGAGGGGATCGCATTCAGTACTTC. Its translation: CASSLGGDRIQYF.

The rearrangement links TRBV15 to TRBJ1-1; 8 positions agree with TRBD1. The CDR3 is made up of 15 amino acids. From germline, CDR1 is LNHNV and CDR2 YYDKDF (reference sequence). With V trimmed by 4 bases and J by 6 bases, 10 bases remained unmatched. CDR3 DNA: TGTGCCACCAGCACAAGACAGGGGTCTTCCCCTGAAGCTTTCTTT. As protein: CATSTRQGSSPEAFF.

This clone has just a few counts. The chain uses TRBV27 and TRBJ1-1; D may be TRBD1 (6 bases). The V end was cut by 5 bases, the J end by 9 bases, with 19 bases between. Germline V gives CDR1 MNHEY, CDR2 SMNVEV (reference sequence). The CDR3 totals 14 residues. CDR3 DNA: TGTGCCAGCAGTCCTTTAGTCGAGGGGGGGAAAGCTTTCTTT. Protein: CASSPLVEGGKAFF.